The clone carrying this TCR beta chain was detected only a few times. The record originates from a study of T cells in Graves' hyperthyroidism and ophthalmopathy. There are 17 residues in the CDR3. V shed 6 bases and J 0 bases; nucleotides not matched to a gene: 13. The germline CDR1 and CDR2 sequences are MNHEY and SVGEGT. Across 18 months, stable Graves' hyperthyroidism was marked by no progression to ophthalmopathy. Amplified TCR beta CDR3 regions derived from RNA transcripts. The HTBI primer set served for first-round RT-PCR of the TCR CDR3. Each CDR3 protein is one row after TCRdb ran MiXCR on the multiplex PCR reads. The profile shows roughly 570,000 distinct CDR3 sequences, around a sixth of them singletons.

This sequence originates from a woman in her 30s with Graves' hyperthyroidism. The sample was blood. The chain couples TRBV6-2 or TRBV6-3 to TRBJ1-2; TRBD1 matches at 7 bases. Written as DNA, the CDR3 is TGTGCCAGCAGACGGGGACTTGACAGGGCGGCTAACTATGGCTACACCTTC. Its protein is CASRRGLDRAANYGYTF.